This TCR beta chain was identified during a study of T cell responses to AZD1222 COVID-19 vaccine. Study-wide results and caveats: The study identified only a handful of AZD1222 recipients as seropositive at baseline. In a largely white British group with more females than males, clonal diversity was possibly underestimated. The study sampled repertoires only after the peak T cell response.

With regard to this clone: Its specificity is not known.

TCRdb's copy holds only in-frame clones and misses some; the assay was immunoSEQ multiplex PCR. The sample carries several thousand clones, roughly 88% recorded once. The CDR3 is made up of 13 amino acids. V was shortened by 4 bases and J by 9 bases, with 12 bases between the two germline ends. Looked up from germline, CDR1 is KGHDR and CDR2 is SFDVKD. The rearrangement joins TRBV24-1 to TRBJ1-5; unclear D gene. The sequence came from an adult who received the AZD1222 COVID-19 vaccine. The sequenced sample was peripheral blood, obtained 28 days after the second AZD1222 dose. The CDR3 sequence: CATSDSRRGPQHF. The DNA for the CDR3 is TGTGCCACCAGTGACTCTCGTCGGGGGCCCCAGCATTTT.